The clone carrying this TCR beta chain was recorded once. Its antigen is not identified. The V and J ends lost 0 bases and 0 bases, in that order; junction bases with no gene match: 11. The CDR3 contains 20 residues. CDR1 is ENHRY and CDR2 is SYGVKD in the germline V gene. The sample comes from a study of lymphopenia after photon versus proton radiotherapy. Sequencing used immunoSEQ multiplex PCR; TCRdb keeps in-frame clones, though not all of them. The table shows over 50,000 clones, with 86% occurring only once. Study-level results: Under photons, naive T cells and diversity fell while effector/memory populations rose. Survival link was tested only in deceased patients; proton benefit remains a possibility. Post-nadir diversity loss with photons came from oligoclonal expansion, particularly CD8+ Temra cells. In patients who died, overall survival fell as post-nadir TCR diversity dropped more.

This chain uses TRBV10-3 with TRBJ2-1, with TRBD1 matching 10 bases. The input for sequencing was peripheral blood, taken from a patient treated with photon-based radiotherapy. The TCR sequence derives from a man between 40 and 49 years old with gastric cancer. The CDR3 coding sequence is TGTGCCATCAGTGAGTCTTTCGGGACAGGGGCCGCGAGCTCCTACAATGAGCAGTTCTTC. Its protein is CAISESFGTGAASSYNEQFF.